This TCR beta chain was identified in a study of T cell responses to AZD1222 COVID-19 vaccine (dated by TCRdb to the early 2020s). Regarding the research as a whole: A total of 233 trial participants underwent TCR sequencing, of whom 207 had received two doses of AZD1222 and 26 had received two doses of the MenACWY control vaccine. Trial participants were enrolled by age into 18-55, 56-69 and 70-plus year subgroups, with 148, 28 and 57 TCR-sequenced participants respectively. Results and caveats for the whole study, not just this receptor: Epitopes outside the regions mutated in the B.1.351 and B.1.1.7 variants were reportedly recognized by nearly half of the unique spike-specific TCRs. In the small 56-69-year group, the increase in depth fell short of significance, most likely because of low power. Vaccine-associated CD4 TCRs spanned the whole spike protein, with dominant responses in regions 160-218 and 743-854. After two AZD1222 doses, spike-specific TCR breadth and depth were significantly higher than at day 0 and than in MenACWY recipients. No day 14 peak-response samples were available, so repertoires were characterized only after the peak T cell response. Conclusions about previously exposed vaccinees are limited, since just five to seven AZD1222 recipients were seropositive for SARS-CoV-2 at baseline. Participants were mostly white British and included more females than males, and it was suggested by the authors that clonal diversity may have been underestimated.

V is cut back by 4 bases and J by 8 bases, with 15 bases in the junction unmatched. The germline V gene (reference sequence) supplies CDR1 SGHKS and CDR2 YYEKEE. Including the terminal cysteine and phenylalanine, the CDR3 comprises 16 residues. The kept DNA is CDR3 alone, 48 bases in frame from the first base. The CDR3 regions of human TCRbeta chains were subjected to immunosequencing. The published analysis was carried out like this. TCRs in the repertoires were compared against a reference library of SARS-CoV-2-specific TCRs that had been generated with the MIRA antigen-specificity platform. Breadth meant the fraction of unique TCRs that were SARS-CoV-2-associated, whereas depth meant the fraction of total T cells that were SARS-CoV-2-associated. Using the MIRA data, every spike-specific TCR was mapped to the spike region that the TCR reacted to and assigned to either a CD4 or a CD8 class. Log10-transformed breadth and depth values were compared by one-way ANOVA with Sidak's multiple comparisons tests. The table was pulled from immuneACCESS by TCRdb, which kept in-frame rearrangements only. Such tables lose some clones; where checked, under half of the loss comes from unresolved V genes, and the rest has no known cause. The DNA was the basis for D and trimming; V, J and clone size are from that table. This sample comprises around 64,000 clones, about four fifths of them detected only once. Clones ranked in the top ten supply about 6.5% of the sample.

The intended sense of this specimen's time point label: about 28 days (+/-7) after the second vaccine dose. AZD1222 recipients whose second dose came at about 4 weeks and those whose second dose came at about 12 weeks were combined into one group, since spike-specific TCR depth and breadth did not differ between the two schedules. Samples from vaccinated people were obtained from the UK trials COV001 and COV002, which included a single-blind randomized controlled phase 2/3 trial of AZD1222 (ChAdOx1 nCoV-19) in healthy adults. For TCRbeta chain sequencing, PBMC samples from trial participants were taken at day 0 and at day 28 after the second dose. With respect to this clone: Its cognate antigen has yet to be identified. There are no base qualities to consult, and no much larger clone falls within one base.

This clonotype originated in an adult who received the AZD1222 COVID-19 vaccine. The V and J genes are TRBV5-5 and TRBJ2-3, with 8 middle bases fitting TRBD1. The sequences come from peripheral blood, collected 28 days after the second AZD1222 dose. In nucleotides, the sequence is TGTGCCAGCAGCAAGAACCGACAGGGGTCTGGGGGTACGCAGTATTTT. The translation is CASSKNRQGSGGTQYF.